This entry describes one T cell receptor beta chain. Its antigen is as yet unknown. V was clipped by 7 bases and J by 0 bases, with 6 bases between them. This CDR3 region has 12 residues. CDR1 and CDR2 from the germline V gene are MNHNS and SASEGT. PCR primers comprised 60 Vbeta and 13 Jbeta primers. Sequencing was performed with immunoSEQ multiplex PCR; in TCRdb, only in-frame clones are kept and a portion is missing. Seen in this sample are roughly 54,000 clones; the ten most common clones hold 12%. This record belongs to a study of cytomegalovirus exposure and HLA in healthy donors. Study results and limitations: It was reported that the classifier diagnosed cytomegalovirus status with high specificity and sensitivity in both the original and validation cohorts.

The source of this sequence is a woman in her 30s in good health and CMV-seropositive. Sequencing was carried out using PBMCs. The chain is built from TRBV6-1 and TRBJ1-1; unclear D gene. The CDR3 sequence is CASKRVNTEAFF. DNA of the CDR3: TGTGCCAGCAAGAGAGTGAACACTGAAGCTTTCTTT.